Following are 28 T cell receptor beta chains from one sample sequenced in a study of CD8 T cells in ankylosing spondylitis. One entry per CDR3 protein results from TCRdb running MiXCR on the 5' RACE reads. The sample carries 150,000 to 200,000 distinct CDR3 sequences, 11% recorded once. Specimen: blood, either unsorted or a sorted T cell fraction (not recorded which). The receptors here all came from a male donor with ankylosing spondylitis or in good health (not recorded which).

This clonotype was seen ten or more times. The V gene is TRBV2, the J gene TRBJ1-4; no firm D call. The germline V gene has CDR1 SNHLY and CDR2 FYNNEI. CDR3 length equals 13 residues. Trimming took 3 bases from V and 4 from J, leaving 6 bases between them. CDR3 DNA sequence: TGTGCCAGCAGTGATCTGGTTAATGAAAAACTGTTTTTT. This encodes CASSDLVNEKLFF.

In this sample, this clonotype turned up many times. V and J are TRBV20-1 and TRBJ2-3; 12 bases agree with TRBD2. V lost 6 bases, J lost 5 bases, and 9 bases stayed unmatched. Germline V gene data show CDR1 as DFQATT and CDR2 as SNEGSKA (reference sequence). This CDR3 has 15 amino acids. The CDR3: CSASSSGGARDTQYF. CDR3 DNA: TGCAGTGCCAGCTCTAGCGGGGGGGCAAGAGATACGCAGTATTTT.

This clonotype turned up a few times. The gene calls are TRBV19 and TRBJ1-6; 9 nucleotides agree with TRBD1. The V segment lost 7 bases and the J segment 11 bases; nucleotides outside the gene matches: 12. CDR1 is LNHDA, CDR2 SQIVND, per germline (reference sequence). This CDR3 has 15 residues. CDR3 coding DNA: TGTGCCAGTACTCTGGGAGGACAGGGGTATCCACCCCTCCACTTT. Amino acid sequence: CASTLGGQGYPPLHF.

This clonotype was detected a few times. The chain has TRBV15 and TRBJ1-4; D gene unclear. V gave up 0 bases and J gave up 11 bases, with 16 bases separating them. Germline values: CDR1 LNHNV, CDR2 YYDKDF (reference sequence). This CDR3 region has 15 residues. CDR3 protein: CATSREGSQKEKLFF. The DNA for the CDR3 is TGTGCCACCAGCAGAGAGGGCTCCCAAAAGGAGAAACTGTTTTTT.

The rearrangement uses TRBV19 and TRBJ1-2; the D gene is possibly TRBD1 (6 bases). Germline V CDR1 and CDR2: LNHDA, SQIVND (reference sequence). Trimming cost V 6 bases and J 8 bases, with 16 bases left between them. The CDR3 extends over 13 amino acids. The CDR3 here is CASSFRQAVGYTF. CDR3 bases: TGTGCCAGTAGCTTCCGACAGGCTGTGGGCTACACCTTC.

Ten or more counts support this clonotype. The chain recombines TRBV19 with TRBJ2-5, with D hard to call. V lost 3 bases, J lost 0 bases, and 5 bases lay in between. Germline V CDR1 and CDR2: LNHDA, SQIVND (reference sequence). The CDR3 spans 13 residues. CDR3 sequence (DNA): TGTGCCAGTAGTATGCTCGACCAAGAGACCCAGTACTTC. It codes for CASSMLDQETQYF. Based on the CDR3 plus reference TRBV19 and TRBJ2-5, the full variable domain is DGGITQSPKYLFRKEGQNVTLSCEQNLNHDAMYWYRQDPGQGLRLIYYSQIVNDFQKGDIAEGYSVSREKKESFPLTVTSAQKNPTAFYLCASSMLDQETQYFGPGTRLLVL.

The chain combines TRBV7-2 with TRBJ1-5, with 12 bases matching TRBD1. Germline assignment: CDR1 SGHTA and CDR2 FQGNSA. With 1 base clipped from V and 6 bases from J, the junction kept 4 bases outside the gene matches. The CDR3 is 16 amino acids. The CDR3 DNA sequence: TGTGCCAGCAGCTTAGAGGGACAGGGGGCTGGTCAGCCCCAGCATTTT. Translating gives CASSLEGQGAGQPQHF. The whole variable domain, remainder taken from reference TRBV7-2 and TRBJ1-5, is GAGVSQSPSNKVTEKGKDVELRCDPISGHTALYWYRQSLGQGLEFLIYFQGNSAPDKSGLPSDRFSAERTGGSVSTLTIQRTQQEDSAVYLCASSLEGQGAGQPQHFGDGTRLSIL.

Ten or more counts support this clonotype. The chain carries TRBV20-1 and TRBJ2-1; D is ambiguous. Germline CDR1 DFQATT, CDR2 SNEGSKA (reference sequence). CDR3 length equals 14 residues. The ends were cut back, 1 base at V and 7 bases at J, with 14 bases in the middle. The CDR3 bases are TGCAGTGCTAGAGTTAGGCTCACTGGGAATGAGCAGTTCTTC. The encoded protein is CSARVRLTGNEQFF.

A few counts support this clonotype. The chain recombines TRBV7-2 with TRBJ2-2; 9 bases align to TRBD2. V lost 8 bases, J lost 4 bases, and 11 bases stayed unmatched. The germline CDR1 and CDR2 sequences are SGHTA and FQGNSA. The CDR3 length is 16 residues. The CDR3 loop reads CASARGRGGGTGELFF. The CDR3 DNA follows: TGTGCCAGCGCCCGAGGGCGGGGGGGCGGCACCGGGGAGCTGTTTTTT.

This clonotype appeared many times. The rearrangement uses TRBV30 and TRBJ1-5; D not resolved. Germline V gene data show CDR1 as GTSNPN and CDR2 as SVGIG (reference sequence). V was trimmed by 1 base and J by 2 bases, leaving 3 bases between them. CDR3 length: 12 amino acids. CDR3 bases: TGTGCCTGGAGTGGCGGCAATCAGCCCCAGCATTTT. This translates into CAWSGGNQPQHF.

This clonotype was recorded at least ten times. This rearrangement joins TRBV20-1 to TRBJ2-5; 7 bases line up with TRBD2. From germline, CDR1 is DFQATT and CDR2 SNEGSKA (reference sequence). V was pared by 2 bases and J by 2 bases, with 11 bases of the junction left unmatched. CDR3 length equals 16 residues. CDR3 coding DNA: TGCAGTGCTAGATCACGGGAGGCAGGGCAACAAGAGACCCAGTACTTC. It encodes CSARSREAGQQETQYF.

This clonotype came up many times. The chain combines TRBV29-1 with TRBJ1-3, with D perhaps matching TRBD1 (5 bases). V was shortened by 6 bases and J by 4 bases, with 19 bases between the two germline ends. CDR1 is SQVTM and CDR2 is ANQGSEA in the germline V gene. The CDR3 is made up of 15 amino acids. Here the CDR3 DNA reads TGCAGCGTCGCCGAGCGTCAGGGTCTGGGAAACACCATATATTTT. Translating it yields CSVAERQGLGNTIYF.

This clonotype has a count of ten or more. The rearrangement joins TRBV11-2 to TRBJ2-1, with D perhaps matching TRBD1 (6 bases). Trimming removed 5 bases from V and 8 bases from J, with 19 bases in between. The CDR3 has 15 amino acids. The germline V gene encodes CDR1 SGHAT and CDR2 FQNNGV. As DNA, the CDR3 is TGTGCCAGCAGCCGAAGGTACGGACAGCGCCATGAGCAGTTCTTC. Translated, it gives CASSRRYGQRHEQFF.

The chain has TRBV19 and TRBJ1-2, with 8 bases aligning to TRBD1. The CDR3 is made up of 14 amino acids. V was clipped by 5 bases and J by 3 bases; unmatched bases: 5. Germline CDR1 reads LNHDA; CDR2 reads SQIVND (reference sequence). CDR3 sequence: CASSSDRVDYGYTF. For the CDR3, the DNA is TGTGCCAGTAGTTCGGACAGGGTCGACTATGGCTACACCTTC.

As for this clonotype: Being one base from a much bigger clone, this may be a read error. V and J are TRBV11-2 and TRBJ1-5; 9 bases fit TRBD1. CDR1 is SGHAT, CDR2 FQNNGV, per germline. This CDR3 is 16 amino acids long. The CDR3 here is CTSSLLPGQGNQPQHF. CDR3 DNA sequence: TGTACCAGCAGCCTATTACCGGGACAGGGAAATCAGCCCCAGCATTTT.

The chain recombines TRBV11-2 with TRBJ2-1; D might be TRBD2 (6 bases). The CDR3 contains 17 residues. V dropped 8 bases and J dropped 0 bases, with 20 bases sitting between them. Germline V gene lookup returns CDR1 SGHAT and CDR2 FQNNGV. The CDR3 nucleotides are TGTGCCAGCTCCTTGACTCACCGGGACTCCTCCTACAATGAGCAGTTCTTC. This translates into CASSLTHRDSSYNEQFF.

This clonotype was seen a handful of times. The chain links TRBV27 to TRBJ2-3; no clear D gene. The CDR3 runs 13 residues. Germline CDR1 MNHEY, CDR2 SMNVEV (reference sequence). V was trimmed by 5 bases and J by 0 bases, leaving 6 bases between them. CDR3 nucleotide sequence: TGTGCCAGCAGTATCCTTAGCACAGATACGCAGTATTTT. This gives the protein CASSILSTDTQYF.

Many counts were recorded for this clonotype. The chain is built from TRBV3-1 and TRBJ2-2, with TRBD2 as a possible D gene (6 bases). Germline assignment: CDR1 LGHDT and CDR2 YNNKEL (reference sequence). The CDR3 runs 15 residues. V shed 10 bases and J shed 3 bases, with 18 bases lying between them. In DNA, the CDR3 is TGTGCCACCCAAAAAAACGGGGGTTACACCGGGGAGCTGTTTTTT. Translating gives CATQKNGGYTGELFF.

The V gene is TRBV18, the J gene TRBJ1-5, with a tentative D call TRBD1 (5 bases). CDR1 is KGHSH, CDR2 LQKENI, per germline. V lost 2 bases to trimming and J lost 4 bases, with 21 bases between them. The CDR3 totals 18 residues. The CDR3 region has the DNA TGTGCCAGCTCACCAAAAAAGGTTTGGGACGGACATAATCAGCCCCAGCATTTT. This encodes CASSPKKVWDGHNQPQHF.

This clonotype appeared many times. The V call is TRBV29-1, the J call TRBJ2-7; 12 bases map to TRBD1. Unmatched junction bases numbered 10, after V lost 3 bases and J lost 7 bases. This CDR3 comprises 15 residues. Germline loops: CDR1 SQVTM, CDR2 ANQGSEA. Written as DNA, the CDR3 is TGCAGCGTTGAGGAATTGGGACAGGGGGCTGAAGAGCAGTACTTC. Translated, it gives CSVEELGQGAEEQYF.

This clonotype was observed many times. CDR3 in amino acids: CASSIGTEGYGYTF. CDR3 DNA sequence: TGTGCCAGCAGCATAGGGACAGAGGGGTATGGCTACACCTTC. The chain employs TRBV5-4 and TRBJ1-2; 7 nucleotides line up with TRBD1. Germline V gene lookup returns CDR1 SGHNT and CDR2 YYREEE (reference sequence). J lost 5 bases, V lost 4 bases, and 8 bases had no gene match. The CDR3 loop spans 14 amino acids.

In its sample, this clonotype was seen many times. This rearrangement joins TRBV5-1 to TRBJ1-1; 11 bases agree with TRBD1. CDR3 size: 14 residues. Germline V gives CDR1 SGHRS, CDR2 YFSETQ. V shed 7 bases, J shed 5 bases, and the junction held 7 bases outside the gene matches. The CDR3 region is CASAKGQGGTEAFF. The CDR3 region has the DNA TGCGCCAGCGCTAAGGGACAGGGGGGGACTGAAGCTTTCTTT.

This clonotype was found a few times. The CDR3 sequence is CASSFGQGGGDEQYF. The CDR3 DNA reads as TGTGCCAGCAGTTTCGGACAGGGCGGAGGAGACGAGCAGTACTTC. This rearrangement joins TRBV27 to TRBJ2-7, with TRBD1 identical over 8 bases. The V gene end was trimmed by 3 bases and the J gene end by 5 bases; junction bases not matched to a gene: 9. Germline CDR1 and CDR2: MNHEY and SMNVEV (reference sequence). This CDR3 comprises 15 residues.

The chain joins TRBV11-2 to TRBJ2-5, with D possibly TRBD1 on 5 matching bases. Germline CDR1 reads SGHAT; CDR2 reads FQNNGV. CDR3 length: 15 amino acids. V lost 4 bases and J lost 1, with 13 bases in between. The CDR3 nucleotides are TGTGCCAGCAGCTCAGACGGACATCCCCAAGAGACCCAGTACTTC. Encoded protein: CASSSDGHPQETQYF. The full variable domain, with the rest looked up from reference TRBV11-2 and TRBJ2-5, is EAGVAQSPRYKIIEKRQSVAFWCNPISGHATLYWYQQILGQGPKLLIQFQNNGVVDDSQLPKDRFSAERLKGVDSTLKIQPAKLEDSAVYLCASSSDGHPQETQYFGPGTRLLVL.

In this sample, this clonotype turned up many times. The rearrangement links TRBV5-1 to TRBJ2-4; no definite D call. Trimming cost V 0 bases and J 0 bases, with 13 bases left between them. There are 17 residues in the CDR3. Germline V gives CDR1 SGHRS, CDR2 YFSETQ. CDR3 nucleotide sequence: TGCGCCAGCAGCTTGGTAGGGCTGGTGGAAGCCAAAAACATTCAGTACTTC. Residues: CASSLVGLVEAKNIQYF.

This clonotype occurred a few times. The V and J genes are TRBV7-2 and TRBJ2-1, with 8 bases aligning to TRBD2. The junction had 10 bases not matched to a gene; V was cut back by 5 bases and J by 4 bases. The CDR3 has 16 residues. The germline gives CDR1 SGHTA, CDR2 FQGNSA. As DNA, the CDR3 is TGTGCCAGCAGCCCGCAAGGAGCGGGGGTGTACAATGAGCAGTTCTTC. Its protein is CASSPQGAGVYNEQFF.

This clonotype has a count of ten or more. The V gene is TRBV12-3 or TRBV12-4, the J gene TRBJ2-3, with 7 positions matching TRBD1. This CDR3 is built from 16 residues. The V segment lost 6 bases and the J segment 1 base; nucleotides outside the gene matches: 10. In DNA, the CDR3 is TGTGCCAGCAGCCCGGACCGGACAGGCGGCACAGATACGCAGTATTTT. This codes for CASSPDRTGGTDTQYF.

Ten or more counts support this clonotype. The CDR3: CASNFGALRGTDTQYF. CDR3 nucleotide sequence: TGCGCCAGCAATTTCGGGGCTCTAAGGGGCACAGATACGCAGTATTTT. The chain uses TRBV5-1 and TRBJ2-3; possibly TRBD1 or TRBD2 for D (5 bases each). CDR1 and CDR2 from the germline V gene are SGHRS and YFSETQ. V was pared by 6 bases and J by 1 base, with 18 bases between. This CDR3 contains 16 residues.